This T cell receptor (beta chain) was identified during a study of cytomegalovirus exposure and HLA in healthy donors. This clone was counted a few times. The target antigen is unknown. The CDR3 has 13 amino acids. Germline values: CDR1 ENHRY, CDR2 SYGVKD. The ends were cut back, 3 bases at V and 7 bases at J, with 12 bases in the middle. PCR used 60 Vbeta primers and 13 Jbeta primers. Repertoires were generated with immunoSEQ multiplex PCR, while TCRdb's copy carries only in-frame clones and drops some. This table holds 170,000 or so clones, approximately 88% found once. Study-level results: Later on, an analysis showed TCR association rates differing by HLA locus, with DRB1 the most and HLA-C the fewest.

Sequencing was done on a sample of PBMCs. This TCR was sampled from a boy aged 2-15 years in good health and CMV-seronegative. This rearrangement joins TRBV10-3 to TRBJ1-2; TRBD1 is a possible D gene (5 bases). The CDR3 spells CAISDSLGAGYTF. For the CDR3, the DNA is TGTGCCATCAGTGACTCCTTAGGGGCTGGCTACACCTTC.